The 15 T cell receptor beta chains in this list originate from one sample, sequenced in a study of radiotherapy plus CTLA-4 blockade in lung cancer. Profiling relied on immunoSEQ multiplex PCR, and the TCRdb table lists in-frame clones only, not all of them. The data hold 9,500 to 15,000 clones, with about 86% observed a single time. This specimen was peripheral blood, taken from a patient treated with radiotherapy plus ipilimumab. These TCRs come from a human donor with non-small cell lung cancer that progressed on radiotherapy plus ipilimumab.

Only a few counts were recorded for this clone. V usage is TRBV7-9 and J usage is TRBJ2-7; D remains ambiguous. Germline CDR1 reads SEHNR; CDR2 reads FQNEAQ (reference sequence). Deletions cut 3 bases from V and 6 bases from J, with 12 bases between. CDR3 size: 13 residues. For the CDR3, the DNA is TGTGCCAGCAGCTTGGGAAGCACCGGCGAGCAGTACTTC. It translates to CASSLGSTGEQYF. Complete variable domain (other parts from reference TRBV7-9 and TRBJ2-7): DTGVSQNPRHKITKRGQNVTFRCDPISEHNRLYWYRQTLGQGPEFLTYFQNEAQLEKSRLLSDRFSAERPKGSFSTLEIQRTEQGDSAMYLCASSLGSTGEQYFGPGTRLTVT.

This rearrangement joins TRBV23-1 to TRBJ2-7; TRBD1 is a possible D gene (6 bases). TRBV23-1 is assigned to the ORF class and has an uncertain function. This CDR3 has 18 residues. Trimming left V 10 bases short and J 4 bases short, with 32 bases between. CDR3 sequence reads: CATRGVVTGRAIGYEQYF. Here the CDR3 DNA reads TGCGCCACGAGGGGAGTAGTGACAGGACGAGCTATAGGATACGAGCAGTACTTC.

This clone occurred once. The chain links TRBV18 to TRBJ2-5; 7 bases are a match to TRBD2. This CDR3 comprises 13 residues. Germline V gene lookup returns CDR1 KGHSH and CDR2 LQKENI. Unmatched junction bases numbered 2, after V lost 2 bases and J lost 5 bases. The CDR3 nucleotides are TGTGCCAGCTCACCAAGCGGGGTCGAGACCCAGTACTTC. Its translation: CASSPSGVETQYF.

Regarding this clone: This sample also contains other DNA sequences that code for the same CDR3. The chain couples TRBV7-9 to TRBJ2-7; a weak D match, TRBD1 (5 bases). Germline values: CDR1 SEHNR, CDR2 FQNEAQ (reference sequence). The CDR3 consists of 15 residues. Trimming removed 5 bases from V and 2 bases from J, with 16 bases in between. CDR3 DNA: TGTGCCAGCAGCGGCCGACAGCAAGCCCCCTACGAGCAGTACTTC. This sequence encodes CASSGRQQAPYEQYF.

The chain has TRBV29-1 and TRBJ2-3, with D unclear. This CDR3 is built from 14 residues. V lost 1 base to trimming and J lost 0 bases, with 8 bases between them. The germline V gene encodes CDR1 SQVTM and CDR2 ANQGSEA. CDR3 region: CSVEALLSTDTQYF. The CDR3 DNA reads TGCAGCGTTGAAGCTTTACTTAGCACAGATACGCAGTATTTT.

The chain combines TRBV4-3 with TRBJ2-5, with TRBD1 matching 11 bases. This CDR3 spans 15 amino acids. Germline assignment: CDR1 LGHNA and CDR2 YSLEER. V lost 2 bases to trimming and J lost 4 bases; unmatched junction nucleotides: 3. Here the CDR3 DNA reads TGCGCCAGCAGCCAATGGGACAGGGGGGGAGAGACCCAGTACTTC. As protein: CASSQWDRGGETQYF.

In DNA, the CDR3 is TGTGCCAGTAGTATAGGGGAGGTCGTTGTTAATTCACCCCTCCACTTT. Encoded protein: CASSIGEVVVNSPLHF. This sequence joins TRBV19 and TRBJ1-6; no definite D call. This CDR3 is built from 16 residues. CDR1 is LNHDA, CDR2 SQIVND, per germline (reference sequence). Trimming removed 1 base at V and 6 bases at J, with 13 bases between.

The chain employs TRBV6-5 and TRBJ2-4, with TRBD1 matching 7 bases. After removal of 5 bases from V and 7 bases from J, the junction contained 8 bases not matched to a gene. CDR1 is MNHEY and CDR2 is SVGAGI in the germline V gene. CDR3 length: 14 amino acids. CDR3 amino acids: CASSTPGQVNIQYF. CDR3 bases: TGTGCCAGCAGTACACCCGGACAGGTTAACATTCAGTACTTC.

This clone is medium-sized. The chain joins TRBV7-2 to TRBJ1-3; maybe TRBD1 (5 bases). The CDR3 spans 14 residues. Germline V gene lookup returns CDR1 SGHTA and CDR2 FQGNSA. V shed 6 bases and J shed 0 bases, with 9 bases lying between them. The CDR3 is CASREDTSGNTIYF. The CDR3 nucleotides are TGTGCCAGCAGAGAGGACACCTCTGGAAACACCATATATTTT.

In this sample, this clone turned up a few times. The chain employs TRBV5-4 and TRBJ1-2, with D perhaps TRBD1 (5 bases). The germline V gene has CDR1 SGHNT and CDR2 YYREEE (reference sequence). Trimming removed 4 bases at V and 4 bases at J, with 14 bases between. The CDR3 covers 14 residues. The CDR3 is CASSRPGLSYGYTF. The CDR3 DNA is TGTGCCAGCAGCCGGCCAGGGTTATCCTATGGCTACACCTTC.

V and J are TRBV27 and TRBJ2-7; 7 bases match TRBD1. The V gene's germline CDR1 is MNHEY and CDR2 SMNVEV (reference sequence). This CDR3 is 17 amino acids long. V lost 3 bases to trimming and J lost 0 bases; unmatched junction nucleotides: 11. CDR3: CASSLGQGVGGSYEQYF. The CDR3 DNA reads TGTGCCAGCAGTTTGGGGCAGGGGGTAGGGGGCTCCTACGAGCAGTACTTC.

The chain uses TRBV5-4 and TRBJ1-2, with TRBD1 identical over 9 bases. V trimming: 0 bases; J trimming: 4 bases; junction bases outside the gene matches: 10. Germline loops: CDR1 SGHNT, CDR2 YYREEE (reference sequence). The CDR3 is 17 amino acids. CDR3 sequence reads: CASSLGTTGGRIYGYTF. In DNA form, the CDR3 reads TGTGCCAGCAGCTTGGGGACCACAGGGGGCAGGATCTATGGCTACACCTTC.

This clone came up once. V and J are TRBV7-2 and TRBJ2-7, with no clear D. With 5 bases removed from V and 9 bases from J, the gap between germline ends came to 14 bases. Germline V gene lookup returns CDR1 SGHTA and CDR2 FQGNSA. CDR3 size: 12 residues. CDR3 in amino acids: CASSVGVPGQYF. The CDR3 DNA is TGTGCCAGCAGCGTAGGCGTACCCGGGCAGTACTTC.

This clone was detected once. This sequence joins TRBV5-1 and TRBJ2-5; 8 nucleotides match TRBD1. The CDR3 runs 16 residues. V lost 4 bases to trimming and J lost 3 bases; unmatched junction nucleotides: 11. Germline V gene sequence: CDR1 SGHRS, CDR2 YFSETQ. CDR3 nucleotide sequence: TGCGCCAGCAGCGAGGGCCCCCAGACAGGGGAAGAGACCCAGTACTTC. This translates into CASSEGPQTGEETQYF.

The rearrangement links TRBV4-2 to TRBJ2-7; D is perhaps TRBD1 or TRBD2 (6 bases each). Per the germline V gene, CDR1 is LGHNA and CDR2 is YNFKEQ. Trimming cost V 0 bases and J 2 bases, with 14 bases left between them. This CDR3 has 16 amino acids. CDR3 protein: CASSQDWGAETYEQYF. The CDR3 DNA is TGTGCCAGCAGCCAAGATTGGGGGGCTGAGACCTACGAGCAGTACTTC.